These 5 T cell receptor beta chains share one sample of origin, sequenced in a study of T cell repertoires in cytomegalovirus infection. Using its own MiXCR run on the reads, TCRdb lists one record per CDR3 protein. The sample has over 450,000 distinct CDR3 sequences; 10% to 12% are singletons. The specimen was PBMCs. These receptors all come from a human donor in good health (CMV status not recorded). Some clones in this sample may be carry-over from other donors' samples.

The chain uses TRBV20-1 and TRBJ2-2, with 7 positions matching TRBD2. CDR1 is DFQATT, CDR2 SNEGSKA, per germline (reference sequence). Trimming cost V 3 bases and J 1 base; bases outside gene matches: 5. The CDR3 spans 15 residues. The CDR3 loop reads CSARKAGQNTGELFF. For the CDR3, the DNA is TGCAGTGCTAGGAAAGCGGGGCAGAACACCGGGGAGCTGTTTTTT.

This clonotype has at least ten counts. The chain employs TRBV7-8 and TRBJ2-2; maybe TRBD1 (6 bases). Per the germline V gene, CDR1 is SGHVS and CDR2 is FQNEAQ. Trimming pared 4 bases from V and 5 bases from J, leaving 11 bases between. CDR3 length equals 14 residues. CDR3 coding DNA: TGTGCCAGCAGCTGGGACACGGGAACCGGGGAGCTGTTTTTT. This sequence encodes CASSWDTGTGELFF.

This clonotype occurred many times. The chain uses TRBV4-2 and TRBJ1-5; no definite D call. Germline CDR1 reads LGHNA; CDR2 reads YNFKEQ. Trimming removed 4 bases at V and 3 bases at J, with 19 bases between. The length of the CDR3 is 17 residues. The CDR3, as DNA: TGTGCCAGCAGCCCCGAAGTATTAGCACGCGTCAATCAGCCCCAGCATTTT. It translates to CASSPEVLARVNQPQHF.

Worth noting for this clonotype: A read error is possible here, since a much larger clone lies one base away. CDR3 in DNA: TGTGCCAGCAGTTTTCAGGGTAACATAGATACGCAGTATTTT. This encodes CASSFQGNIDTQYF. J is TRBJ2-3 and V is TRBV6-1, with D perhaps matching TRBD1 (5 bases). This CDR3 contains 14 residues. Germline CDR1 is MNHNS and CDR2 is SASEGT. Between the trimmed V and J ends, which lost 5 bases and 5 bases, there was a span of 14 bases.

The chain is built from TRBV2 and TRBJ1-6; TRBD1 is a possible D gene (6 bases). V lost 3 bases to trimming and J lost 0 bases, with 15 bases between them. CDR3 length: 18 amino acids. Germline V gene sequence: CDR1 SNHLY, CDR2 FYNNEI. The CDR3 DNA is TGTGCCAGCAGTGAGGGGGCCCAGGGCTCCTCCTATAATTCACCCCTCCACTTT. This gives the protein CASSEGAQGSSYNSPLHF.